These 6 T cell receptor beta chains were sequenced from one sample in a study of siplizumab effects on memory and regulatory T cells. Profiled with immunoSEQ multiplex PCR; TCRdb holds only in-frame clones, not every one. This sample has tens of thousands of clones, with approximately 96% found just once. The sample was naive CD8+ T cells sorted from blood. Source of these receptors: a human donor in good health.

The chain carries TRBV28 and TRBJ1-2; D ambiguous. Trimming shortened V by 1 base and J by 8 bases, and 5 bases separated the two germline ends. The germline V gene has CDR1 MDHEN and CDR2 SYDVKM. This CDR3 has 11 residues. The CDR3 loop reads CASSLSVGYTF. The DNA for the CDR3 is TGTGCCAGCAGTTTATCGGTGGGCTACACCTTC.

The chain employs TRBV21-1 and TRBJ1-2; whether TRBD1, the table's D call, matches the DNA was not checked. TRBV21-1 is recorded as a pseudogene. The CDR3 has 15 residues. CDR3 residues: CASSARKQGMGGYTF. CDR3 coding DNA: TGTGCCAGCAGCGCCCGTAAACAGGGCATGGGTGGCTACACCTTC.

The chain recombines TRBV2 with TRBJ2-7; the D gene is possibly TRBD1 (5 bases). Per the germline V gene, CDR1 is SNHLY and CDR2 is FYNNEI. The CDR3 length is 12 residues. With 7 bases removed from V and 2 bases from J, the gap between germline ends came to 9 bases. The DNA of the CDR3 is TGTGCCAGCACCGACAGACCCTACGAGCAGTACTTC. Encoded protein: CASTDRPYEQYF.

J is TRBJ2-3 and V is TRBV14, with D possibly being TRBD1 (5 bases). Trimming left V 0 bases short and J 0 bases short, with 7 bases between. The germline V gene has CDR1 SGHDN and CDR2 FVKESK. The CDR3 length is 15 residues. The CDR3 spells CASSQEGASTDTQYF. As DNA, the CDR3 is TGTGCCAGCAGCCAAGAAGGGGCGAGCACAGATACGCAGTATTTT.

The chain uses TRBV10-3 and TRBJ2-7, with D unclear. V lost 6 bases and J lost 3, with 12 bases in between. Germline loops: CDR1 ENHRY, CDR2 SYGVKD. The CDR3 is made up of 13 amino acids. The CDR3 DNA is TGTGCCATCAGAGCGCACCCGATCTACGAGCAGTACTTC. This sequence encodes CAIRAHPIYEQYF.

The rearrangement links TRBV11-2 to TRBJ2-1; D is possibly TRBD1 or TRBD2 (5 bases each). V was pared by 2 bases and J by 9 bases, with 8 bases between. The germline CDR1 and CDR2 sequences are SGHAT and FQNNGV. The CDR3 sequence is 12 residues long. The CDR3 loop reads CASSLTGREQFF. In DNA, the CDR3 is TGTGCCAGCAGCTTAACGGGACGTGAGCAGTTCTTC. The variable domain in full, with the rest retrieved from reference TRBV11-2 and TRBJ2-1, is EAGVAQSPRYKIIEKRQSVAFWCNPISGHATLYWYQQILGQGPKLLIQFQNNGVVDDSQLPKDRFSAERLKGVDSTLKIQPAKLEDSAVYLCASSLTGREQFFGPGTRLTVL.